The rows below give T cell receptor beta chains drawn from one sample of a study of cytomegalovirus exposure and HLA in healthy donors. Repertoires were generated with immunoSEQ multiplex PCR, while TCRdb's copy carries only in-frame clones and drops some. The sample carries around 130,000 clones, over 75% recorded once. The sequenced sample consisted of PBMCs. Every receptor here comes from a boy younger than 18 in good health and CMV-seronegative. Each CDR3 is given with its conserved first and last residue. A D gene is named only where the DNA matches it firmly. A clone size is listed for some rows: how often the clone was seen (once, few, many), or a class if it is expanded.

clone_size	v_call	j_call	d_call	cdr3_aa	cdr3_nt
.	TRBV7-3	TRBJ2-3	TRBD2	CASSFRLAGDTDTQYF	TGTGCCAGCAGCTTTAGATTAGCGGGAGATACAGATACGCAGTATTTT
.	TRBV11-1	TRBJ2-7	TRBD2	CASSLGSWRESEQYF	TGTGCCAGCAGCTTAGGTAGTTGGCGGGAGAGCGAGCAGTACTTC
.	TRBV7-2	TRBJ2-2	.	CAILTSRDTGELFF	TGTGCCATCCTGACTAGTCGTGACACCGGGGAGCTGTTTTTT
.	TRBV30	TRBJ2-5	TRBD2	CAWSVLFGSGRETQYF	TGTGCCTGGAGTGTACTATTCGGTAGCGGGAGGGAGACCCAGTACTTC
.	TRBV13	TRBJ1-2	TRBD1	CASNRRRGTGSLGYTF	TGTGCCAGCAATCGTCGTCGCGGGACAGGGAGTCTGGGCTACACCTTC
once	TRBV15	TRBJ1-5	.	CATSRDSNTAVGNQPQHF	TGTGCCACCAGCAGAGATTCAAACACAGCCGTTGGCAATCAGCCCCAGCATTTT
.	TRBV27	TRBJ2-1	.	CASSSSGFDEQFF	TGTGCCAGCAGTTCCTCCGGGTTTGATGAGCAGTTCTTC
.	TRBV18	TRBJ1-5	.	CASFEDKGGFNQPQHF	TGTGCCAGCTTTGAGGACAAGGGAGGGTTCAATCAGCCCCAGCATTTT
.	TRBV14	TRBJ2-2	TRBD1	CASSQAGGYTGELFF	TGTGCCAGCAGCCAAGCAGGGGGTTACACCGGGGAGCTGTTTTTT
.	TRBV18	TRBJ1-1	.	CASSLAAAGGTEAFF	TGTGCCAGCTCCCTCGCGGCGGCGGGGGGCACTGAAGCTTTCTTT
.	TRBV4-2	TRBJ1-2	TRBD1	CASSSGQKDGYTF	TGTGCCAGCAGTTCGGGACAGAAGGATGGCTACACCTTC
.	TRBV7-2	TRBJ2-2	.	CASSLRLLDNTGELFF	TGTGCCAGCAGCCTACGCCTACTAGATAACACCGGGGAGCTGTTTTTT
once	TRBV9	TRBJ2-7	TRBD1	CASSVGGQGIYEQYF	TGTGCCAGCAGCGTAGGGGGACAGGGGATCTACGAGCAGTACTTC
.	TRBV9	TRBJ1-1	.	CASSSTGGGTEAFF	TGTGCCAGCAGCTCGACCGGGGGGGGCACTGAAGCTTTCTTT
few	TRBV4-2	TRBJ2-3	TRBD2	CASSQDGTSATDTQYF	TGTGCCAGCAGCCAAGATGGGACTAGCGCCACAGATACGCAGTATTTT
once	TRBV30	TRBJ1-1	.	CAWSVLDLPEAFF	TGTGCCTGGAGTGTACTAGATCTCCCTGAAGCTTTCTTT
few	TRBV7-2	TRBJ2-3	.	CASSSYGEVREWGDTQYF	TGTGCCAGCAGCTCCTACGGGGAGGTTCGGGAGTGGGGGGATACGCAGTATTTT
.	TRBV27	TRBJ2-3	.	CASSSSGRQYF	TGTGCCAGCAGCTCGTCGGGGAGGCAGTATTTT
.	TRBV6-5	TRBJ1-6	TRBD1	CASSGTGGHNSPLHF	TGTGCCAGCAGCGGGACAGGGGGCCATAATTCACCCCTCCACTTT
.	TRBV7-6	TRBJ2-1	.	CASSATGTDSYNEQFF	TGTGCCAGCAGCGCGACCGGGACTGATTCCTACAATGAGCAGTTCTTC
.	TRBV7-6	TRBJ1-5	TRBD1	CASRKRQGDQPQHF	TGTGCCAGCAGAAAACGACAGGGGGATCAGCCCCAGCATTTT
.	TRBV19	TRBJ1-3	TRBD1	CASSRGQGAPGNTIYF	TGTGCCAGTAGTAGGGGACAGGGGGCGCCTGGAAACACCATATATTTT
.	TRBV6-6	TRBJ2-2	TRBD2	CASSLGLAERAGELFF	TGTGCCAGCAGCTTGGGACTAGCGGAGAGGGCCGGGGAGCTGTTTTTT
.	TRBV7-9	TRBJ1-6	.	CASSPRNPLEDNSPLHF	TGTGCCAGCAGCCCCCGCAACCCGTTAGAGGATAATTCACCCCTCCACTTT
.	TRBV7-6	TRBJ2-7	TRBD1	CASSFGTGGSYEQYF	TGTGCCAGCAGCTTCGGGACAGGGGGGTCCTACGAGCAGTACTTC
.	TRBV5-4	TRBJ2-7	TRBD2	CASTPAGGFSGGSYEQYF	TGTGCCAGCACCCCCGCAGGGGGGTTTAGCGGGGGATCCTACGAGCAGTACTTC
.	TRBV13	TRBJ2-5	.	CASKGRNQETQYF	TGTGCCAGCAAGGGGCGGAACCAAGAGACCCAGTACTTC
.	TRBV7-7	TRBJ2-2	TRBD1	CASSWGTGTNTGELFF	TGTGCTAGCAGCTGGGGGACAGGGACTAACACCGGGGAGCTGTTTTTT